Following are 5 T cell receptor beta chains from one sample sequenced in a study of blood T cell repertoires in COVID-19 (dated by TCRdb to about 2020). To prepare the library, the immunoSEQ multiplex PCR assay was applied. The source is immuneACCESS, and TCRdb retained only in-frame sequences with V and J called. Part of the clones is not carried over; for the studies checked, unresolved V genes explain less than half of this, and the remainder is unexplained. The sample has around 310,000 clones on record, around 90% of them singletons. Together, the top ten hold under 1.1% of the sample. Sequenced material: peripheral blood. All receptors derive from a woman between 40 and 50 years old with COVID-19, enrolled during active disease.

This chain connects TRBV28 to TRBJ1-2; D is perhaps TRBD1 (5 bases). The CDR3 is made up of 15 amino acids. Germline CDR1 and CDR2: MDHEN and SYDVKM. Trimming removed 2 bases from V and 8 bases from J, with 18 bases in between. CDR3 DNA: TGTGCCAGCAGTTTACAGGGCGATTTGGGTAGAGGCTACACCTTC. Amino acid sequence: CASSLQGDLGRGYTF.

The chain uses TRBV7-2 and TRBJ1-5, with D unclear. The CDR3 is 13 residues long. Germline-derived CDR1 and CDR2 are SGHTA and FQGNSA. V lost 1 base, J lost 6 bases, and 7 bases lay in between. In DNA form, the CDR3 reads TGTGCCAGCAGCTTAGATAGGAGTCAGCCCCAGCATTTT. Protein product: CASSLDRSQPQHF.

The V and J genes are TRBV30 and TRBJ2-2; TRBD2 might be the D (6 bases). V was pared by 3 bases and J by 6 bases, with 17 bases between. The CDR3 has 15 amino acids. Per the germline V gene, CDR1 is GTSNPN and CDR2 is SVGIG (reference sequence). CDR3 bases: TGTGCCTGGAGGTATAGGTCGCCGGGGGCCGGGGAGCTGTTTTTT. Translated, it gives CAWRYRSPGAGELFF.

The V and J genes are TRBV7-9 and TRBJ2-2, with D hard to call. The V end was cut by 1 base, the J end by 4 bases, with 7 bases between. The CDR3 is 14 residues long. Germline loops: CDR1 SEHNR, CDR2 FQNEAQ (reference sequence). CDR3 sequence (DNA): TGTGCCAGCAGCTTAGTCAGGCCCACCGGGGAGCTGTTTTTT. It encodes CASSLVRPTGELFF.

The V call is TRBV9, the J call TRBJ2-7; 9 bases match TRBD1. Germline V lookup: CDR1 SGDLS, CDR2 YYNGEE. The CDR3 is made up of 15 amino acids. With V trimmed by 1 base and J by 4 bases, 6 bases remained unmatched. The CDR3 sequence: CASSVSMDRGYEQYF. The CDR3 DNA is TGTGCCAGCAGCGTAAGTATGGACAGGGGTTACGAGCAGTACTTC. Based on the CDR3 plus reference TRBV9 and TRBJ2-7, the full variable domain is DSGVTQTPKHLITATGQRVTLRCSPRSGDLSVYWYQQSLDQGLQFLIQYYNGEERAKGNILERFSAQQFPDLHSELNLSSLELGDSALYFCASSVSMDRGYEQYFGPGTRLTVT.